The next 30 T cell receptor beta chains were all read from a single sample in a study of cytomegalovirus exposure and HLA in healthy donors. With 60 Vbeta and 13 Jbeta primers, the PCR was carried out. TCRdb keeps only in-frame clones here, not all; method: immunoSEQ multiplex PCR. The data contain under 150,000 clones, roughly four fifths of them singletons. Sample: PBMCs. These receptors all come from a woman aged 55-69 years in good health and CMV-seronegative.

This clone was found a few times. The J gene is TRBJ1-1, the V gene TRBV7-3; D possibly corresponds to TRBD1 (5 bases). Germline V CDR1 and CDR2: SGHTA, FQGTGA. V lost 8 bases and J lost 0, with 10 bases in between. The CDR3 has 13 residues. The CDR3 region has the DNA TGTGCCAGCCGAAAGACAGTGAACACTGAAGCTTTCTTT. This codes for CASRKTVNTEAFF.

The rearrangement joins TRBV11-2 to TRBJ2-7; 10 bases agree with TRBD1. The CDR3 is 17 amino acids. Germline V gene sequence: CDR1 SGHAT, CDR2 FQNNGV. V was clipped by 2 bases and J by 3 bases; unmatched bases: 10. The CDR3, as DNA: TGTGCCAGCAGCTTACTTAGGGCGGGACAGGGGATCTACGAGCAGTACTTC. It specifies CASSLLRAGQGIYEQYF.

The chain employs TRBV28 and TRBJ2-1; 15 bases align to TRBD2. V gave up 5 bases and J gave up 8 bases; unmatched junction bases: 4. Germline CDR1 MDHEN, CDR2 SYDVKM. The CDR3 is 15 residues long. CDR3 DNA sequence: TGTGCCAGCAGTGGGACTAGCGGGGGGTTGTATGAGCAGTTCTTC. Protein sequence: CASSGTSGGLYEQFF.

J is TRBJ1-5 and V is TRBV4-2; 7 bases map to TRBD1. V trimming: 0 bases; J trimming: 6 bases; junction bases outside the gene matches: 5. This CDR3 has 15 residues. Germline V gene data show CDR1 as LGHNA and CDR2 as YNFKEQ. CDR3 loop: CASSQDVRGPQPQHF. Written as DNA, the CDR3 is TGTGCCAGCAGCCAAGATGTTAGGGGGCCTCAGCCCCAGCATTTT.

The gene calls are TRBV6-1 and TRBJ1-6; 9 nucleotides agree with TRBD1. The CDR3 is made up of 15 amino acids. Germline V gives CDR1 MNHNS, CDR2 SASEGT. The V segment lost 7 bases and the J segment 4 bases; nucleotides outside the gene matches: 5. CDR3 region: CASNRGRDYNSPLHF. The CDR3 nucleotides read TGTGCCAGCAACAGGGGGCGGGATTATAATTCACCCCTCCACTTT.

This chain's CDR3 is CAWALAGNTGELFF. The CDR3 DNA is TGTGCCTGGGCACTAGCGGGAAACACCGGGGAGCTGTTTTTT. The chain employs TRBV30 and TRBJ2-2, with 10 bases lining up with TRBD2. Germline V CDR1 and CDR2: GTSNPN, SVGIG (reference sequence). The CDR3 covers 14 residues. Germline trimming cut 5 bases from V and 2 bases from J; bases unmatched to any gene: 2.

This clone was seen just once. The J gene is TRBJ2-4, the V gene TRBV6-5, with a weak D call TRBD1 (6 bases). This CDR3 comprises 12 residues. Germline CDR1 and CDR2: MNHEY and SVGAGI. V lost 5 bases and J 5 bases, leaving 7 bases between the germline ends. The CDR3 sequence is CASSNRENIQYF. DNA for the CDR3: TGTGCCAGCAGTAACAGGGAAAACATTCAGTACTTC.

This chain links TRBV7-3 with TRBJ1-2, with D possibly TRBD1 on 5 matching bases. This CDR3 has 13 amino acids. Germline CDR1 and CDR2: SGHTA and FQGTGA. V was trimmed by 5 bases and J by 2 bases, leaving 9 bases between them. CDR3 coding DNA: TGTGCCAGCAGCCGGGGGGTGAACTATGGCTACACCTTC. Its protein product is CASSRGVNYGYTF. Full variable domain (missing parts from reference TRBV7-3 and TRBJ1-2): GAGVSQTPSNKVTEKGKYVELRCDPISGHTALYWYRQSLGQGPEFLIYFQGTGAADDSGLPNDRFFAVRPEGSVSTLKIQRTERGDSAVYLCASSRGVNYGYTFGSGTRLTVV.

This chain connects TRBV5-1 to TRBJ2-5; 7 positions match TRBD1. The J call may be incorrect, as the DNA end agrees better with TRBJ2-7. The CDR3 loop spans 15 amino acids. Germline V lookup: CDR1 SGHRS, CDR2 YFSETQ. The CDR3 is CASSIQTGPTYEQYF. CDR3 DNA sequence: TGCGCCAGCAGCATCCAGACAGGGCCAACGTACGAGCAGTACTTC.

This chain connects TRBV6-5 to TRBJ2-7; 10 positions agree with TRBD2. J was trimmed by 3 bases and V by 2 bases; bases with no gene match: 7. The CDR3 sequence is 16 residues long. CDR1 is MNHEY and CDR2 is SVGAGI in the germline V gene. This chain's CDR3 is CASSYGASGGLYEQYF. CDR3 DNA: TGTGCCAGCAGTTACGGGGCTAGCGGGGGCCTCTACGAGCAGTACTTC.

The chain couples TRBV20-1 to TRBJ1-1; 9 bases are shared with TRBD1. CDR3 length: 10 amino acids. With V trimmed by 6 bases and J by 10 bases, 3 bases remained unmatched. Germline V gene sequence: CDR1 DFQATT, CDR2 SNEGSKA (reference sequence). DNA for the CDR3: TGCAGTGCCCCGGACAGGGGAGCTTTCTTT. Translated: CSAPDRGAFF.

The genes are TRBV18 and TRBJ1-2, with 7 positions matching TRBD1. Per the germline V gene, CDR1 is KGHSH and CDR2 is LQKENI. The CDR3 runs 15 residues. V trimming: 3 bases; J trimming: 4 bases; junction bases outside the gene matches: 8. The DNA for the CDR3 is TGTGCCAGCTCACCCTCGGGACAGAACCCCTATGGCTACACCTTC. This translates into CASSPSGQNPYGYTF.

This CDR3 reads CASSLQGTGGNTIYF. CDR3 nucleotide sequence: TGCGCCAGCAGCCTACAGGGGACGGGAGGAAACACCATATATTTT. The chain uses TRBV5-1 and TRBJ1-3; 7 nucleotides line up with TRBD1. Trimming took 4 bases from V and 4 from J; bases not matched to a gene: 8. The CDR3 extends over 15 amino acids. Germline values: CDR1 SGHRS, CDR2 YFSETQ.

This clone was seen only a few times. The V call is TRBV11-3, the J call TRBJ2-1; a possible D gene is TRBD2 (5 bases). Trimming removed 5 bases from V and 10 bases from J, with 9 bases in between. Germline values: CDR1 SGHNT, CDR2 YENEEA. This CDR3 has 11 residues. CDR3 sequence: CASSREREQFF. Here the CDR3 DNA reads TGTGCCAGCAGCCGAGAGCGGGAGCAGTTCTTC. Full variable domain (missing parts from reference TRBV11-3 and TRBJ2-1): EAGVVQSPRYKIIEKKQPVAFWCNPISGHNTLYWYLQNLGQGPELLIRYENEEAVDDSQLPKDRFSAERLKGVDSTLKIQPAELGDSAVYLCASSREREQFFGPGTRLTVL.

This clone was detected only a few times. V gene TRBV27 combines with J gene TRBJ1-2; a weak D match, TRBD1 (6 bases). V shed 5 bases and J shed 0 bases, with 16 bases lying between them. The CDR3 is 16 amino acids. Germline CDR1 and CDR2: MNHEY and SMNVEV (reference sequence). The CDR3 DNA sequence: TGTGCCAGCAGTCCCCCGCGGACAGCGCCTAACTATGGCTACACCTTC. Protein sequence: CASSPPRTAPNYGYTF.

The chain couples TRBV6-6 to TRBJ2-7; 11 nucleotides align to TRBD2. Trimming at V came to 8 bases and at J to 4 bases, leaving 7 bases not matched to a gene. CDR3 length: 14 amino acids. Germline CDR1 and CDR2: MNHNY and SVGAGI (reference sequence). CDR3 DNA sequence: TGTGCCAGCGGAAGAACTAGCGGGAGTTACGAGCAGTACTTC. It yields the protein CASGRTSGSYEQYF.

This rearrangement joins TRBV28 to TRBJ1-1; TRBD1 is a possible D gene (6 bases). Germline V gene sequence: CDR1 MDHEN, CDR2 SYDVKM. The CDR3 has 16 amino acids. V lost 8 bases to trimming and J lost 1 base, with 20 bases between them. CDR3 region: CASFGGGRPGNTEAFF. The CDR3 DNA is TGTGCCAGCTTCGGGGGGGGGCGCCCTGGGAACACTGAAGCTTTCTTT.

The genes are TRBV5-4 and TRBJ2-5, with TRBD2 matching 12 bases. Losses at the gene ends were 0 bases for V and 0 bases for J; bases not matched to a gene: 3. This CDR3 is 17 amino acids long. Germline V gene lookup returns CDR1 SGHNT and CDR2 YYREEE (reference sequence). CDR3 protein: CASSLGTSGVNQETQYF. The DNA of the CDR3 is TGTGCCAGCAGCTTGGGGACTAGCGGGGTAAACCAAGAGACCCAGTACTTC.

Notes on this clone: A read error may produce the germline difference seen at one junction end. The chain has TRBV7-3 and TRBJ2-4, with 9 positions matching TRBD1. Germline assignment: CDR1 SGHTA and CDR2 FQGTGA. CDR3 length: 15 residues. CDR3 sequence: CASSPRTGAEHIQCF. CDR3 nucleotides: TGTGCCAGCAGCCCGAGGACAGGGGCGGAACACATTCAGTGCTTC. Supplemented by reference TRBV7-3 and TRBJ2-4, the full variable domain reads GAGVSQTPSNKVTEKGKYVELRCDPISGHTALYWYRQSLGQGPEFLIYFQGTGAADDSGLPNDRFFAVRPEGSVSTLKIQRTERGDSAVYLCASSPRTGAEHIQCFGAGTRLSVL.

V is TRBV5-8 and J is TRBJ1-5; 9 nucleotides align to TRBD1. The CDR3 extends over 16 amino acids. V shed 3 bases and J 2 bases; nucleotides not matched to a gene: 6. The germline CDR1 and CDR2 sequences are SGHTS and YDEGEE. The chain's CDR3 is CASSYGTGYGNQPQHF. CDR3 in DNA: TGTGCCAGCAGCTATGGGACAGGGTATGGCAATCAGCCCCAGCATTTT.

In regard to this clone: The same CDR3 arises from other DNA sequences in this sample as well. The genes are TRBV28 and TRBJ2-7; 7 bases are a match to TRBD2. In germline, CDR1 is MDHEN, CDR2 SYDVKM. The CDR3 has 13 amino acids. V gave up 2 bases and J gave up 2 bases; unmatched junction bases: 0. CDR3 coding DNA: TGTGCCAGCAGTTTAGCGGGGGCCTACGAGCAGTACTTC. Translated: CASSLAGAYEQYF.

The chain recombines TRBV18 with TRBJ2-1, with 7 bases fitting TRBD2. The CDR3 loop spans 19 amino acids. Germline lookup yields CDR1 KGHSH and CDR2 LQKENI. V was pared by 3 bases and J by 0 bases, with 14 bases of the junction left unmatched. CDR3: CASSPGPGWGGSSYNEQFF. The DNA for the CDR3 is TGTGCCAGCTCACCCGGGCCCGGGTGGGGCGGGAGCTCCTACAATGAGCAGTTCTTC.

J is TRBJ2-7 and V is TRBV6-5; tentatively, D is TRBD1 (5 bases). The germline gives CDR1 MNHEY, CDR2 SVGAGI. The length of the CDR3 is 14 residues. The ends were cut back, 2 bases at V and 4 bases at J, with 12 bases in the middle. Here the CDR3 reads CASSYQPQGYEQYF. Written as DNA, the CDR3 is TGTGCCAGCAGTTACCAACCTCAGGGTTACGAGCAGTACTTC.

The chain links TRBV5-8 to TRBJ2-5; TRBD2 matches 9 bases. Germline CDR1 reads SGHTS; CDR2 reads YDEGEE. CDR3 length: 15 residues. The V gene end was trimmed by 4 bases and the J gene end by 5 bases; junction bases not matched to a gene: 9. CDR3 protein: CASSRSGRVAETQYF. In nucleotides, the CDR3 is TGTGCCAGCAGCCGTAGCGGGAGAGTGGCCGAGACCCAGTACTTC.

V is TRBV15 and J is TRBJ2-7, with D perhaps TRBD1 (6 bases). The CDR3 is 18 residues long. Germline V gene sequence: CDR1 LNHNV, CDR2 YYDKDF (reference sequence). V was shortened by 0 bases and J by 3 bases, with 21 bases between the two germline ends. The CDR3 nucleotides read TGTGCCACCAGCAGAGATGAAGGAGTGGCAGGGGACCTCTACGAGCAGTACTTC. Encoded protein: CATSRDEGVAGDLYEQYF.

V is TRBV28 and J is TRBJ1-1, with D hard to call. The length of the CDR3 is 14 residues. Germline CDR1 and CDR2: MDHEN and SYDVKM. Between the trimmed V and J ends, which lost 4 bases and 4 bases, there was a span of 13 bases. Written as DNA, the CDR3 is TGTGCCAGCAGTTGGCGGTCAAACCCCACTGAAGCTTTCTTT. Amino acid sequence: CASSWRSNPTEAFF.

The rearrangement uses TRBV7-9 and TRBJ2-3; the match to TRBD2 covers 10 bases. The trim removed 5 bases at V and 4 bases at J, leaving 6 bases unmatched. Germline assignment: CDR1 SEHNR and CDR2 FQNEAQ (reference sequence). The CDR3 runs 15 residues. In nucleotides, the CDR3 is TGTGCCAGCAGCGACCCTAGCGGGAGTTCAGATACGCAGTATTTT. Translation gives CASSDPSGSSDTQYF.

CDR3: CASSAGYYSGANVLTF. The CDR3 DNA is TGTGCCAGCAGTGCAGGTTATTACTCTGGGGCCAACGTCCTGACTTTC. The J gene is TRBJ2-6, the V gene TRBV5-8, with D unclear. This CDR3 has 16 residues. Trimming shortened V by 5 bases and J by 0 bases, and 12 bases separated the two germline ends. Germline V gene lookup returns CDR1 SGHTS and CDR2 YDEGEE.

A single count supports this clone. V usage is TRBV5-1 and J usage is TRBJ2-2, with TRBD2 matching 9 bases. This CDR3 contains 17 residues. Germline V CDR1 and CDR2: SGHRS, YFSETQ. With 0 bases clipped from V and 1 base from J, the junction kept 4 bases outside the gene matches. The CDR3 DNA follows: TGCGCCAGCAGCTTGGCTGTGACTAGCGGGAACACCGGGGAGCTGTTTTTT. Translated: CASSLAVTSGNTGELFF.

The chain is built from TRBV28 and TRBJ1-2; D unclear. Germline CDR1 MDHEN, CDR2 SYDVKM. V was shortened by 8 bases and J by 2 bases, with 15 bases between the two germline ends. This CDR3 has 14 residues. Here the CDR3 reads CASGAADKNYGYTF. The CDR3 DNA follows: TGTGCCAGCGGAGCAGCAGATAAAAACTATGGCTACACCTTC.